This T cell receptor (beta chain) comes out of a study of blood T cell repertoires in COVID-19. For the study at large: Sites in the United States, Italy and Spain provided acute and convalescent COVID-19 samples. Sources were T cells, B-cell-depleted T cells, or PBMCs; the material itself was cDNA or gDNA.

The V gene lost 6 bases and the J gene lost 6 bases, with 15 bases spanning the gap. Looked up from germline, CDR1 is LNHDA and CDR2 is SQIVND (reference sequence). CDR3 length: 14 amino acids. Authors' processing steps: The authors estimated nucleated cell counts from reference gene primer amplification. Clones were sequenced by immunoSEQ multiplex PCR, and TCRdb holds only the in-frame ones, with some missing. Clonal size and the V and J genes are those of that table, whereas D and trimming came from the DNA. This table has a few hundred thousand clones, around 86% appearing once. Sequenced: peripheral blood. The genes are TRBV19 and TRBJ1-5, with a possible D match to TRBD1 (5 bases). The sequence was obtained from a man younger than 35 with active or convalescent COVID-19. CDR3 sequence reads: CASRKGGVGQPQHF. The CDR3 coding sequence is TGTGCCAGTAGAAAGGGAGGGGTCGGTCAGCCCCAGCATTTT.